This TCR beta chain was observed in a study of blood T cell repertoires in COVID-19. Turning to the study itself: Nucleic acid was either cDNA or gDNA, and it came from T cells, B-cell-depleted T cells, or PBMCs.

Germline lookup yields CDR1 MNHNS and CDR2 SASEGT. The CDR3 totals 17 residues. V was clipped by 1 base and J by 0 bases, with 13 bases between them. This clone was counted a few times. Participant age was about 18 to 89 years, and participants resided in roughly 24 US areas. Participants were placed into cohorts based on the clinical history they reported. In the original processing: Amplification of reference gene primers was used by the study to estimate nucleated cell counts. Clones were read by immunoSEQ multiplex PCR, and TCRdb kept only the in-frame ones, dropping some. The V and J calls and clone size are taken from that table; D and trimming were inferred from the DNA. The sample holds roughly 200,000 clones, over 80% seen once.

The genes are TRBV6-1 and TRBJ1-5; the D is unclear. The TCR was taken from a man aged 25-45 years who had recovered from COVID-19. The sequencing sample was made of PBMCs or T cells enriched from blood (not recorded which). Here the CDR3 DNA reads TGTGCCAGCAGTGAAGAACCGGGAGGAGGTAGCAATCAGCCCCAGCATTTT. It encodes CASSEEPGGGSNQPQHF.